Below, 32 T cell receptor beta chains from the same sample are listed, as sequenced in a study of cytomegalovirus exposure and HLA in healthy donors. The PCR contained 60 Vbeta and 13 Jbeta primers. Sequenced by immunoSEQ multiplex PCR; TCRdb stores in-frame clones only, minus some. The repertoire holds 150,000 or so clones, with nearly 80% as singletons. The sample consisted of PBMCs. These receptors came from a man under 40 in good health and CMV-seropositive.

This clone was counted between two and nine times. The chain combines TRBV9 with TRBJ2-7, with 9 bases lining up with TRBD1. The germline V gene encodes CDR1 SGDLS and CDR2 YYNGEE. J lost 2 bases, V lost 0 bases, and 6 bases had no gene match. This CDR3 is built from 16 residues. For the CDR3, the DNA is TGTGCCAGCAGCGTAGCGGGGACAGGGCAAACCTACGAGCAGTACTTC. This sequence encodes CASSVAGTGQTYEQYF.

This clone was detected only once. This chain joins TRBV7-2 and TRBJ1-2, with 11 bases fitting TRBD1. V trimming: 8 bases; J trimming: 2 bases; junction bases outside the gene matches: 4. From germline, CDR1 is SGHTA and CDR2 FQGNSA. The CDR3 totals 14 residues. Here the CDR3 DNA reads TGTGCCAGCGGTGGACAGGGGGCGAACTATGGCTACACCTTC. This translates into CASGGQGANYGYTF.

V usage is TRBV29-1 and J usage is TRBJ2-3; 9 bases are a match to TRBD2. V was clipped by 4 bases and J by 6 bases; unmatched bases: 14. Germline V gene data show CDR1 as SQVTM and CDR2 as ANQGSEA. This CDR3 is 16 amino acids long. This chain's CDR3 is CSVADLASGMVDTQYF. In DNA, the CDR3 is TGCAGCGTTGCTGATTTGGCTAGCGGGATGGTGGATACGCAGTATTTT.

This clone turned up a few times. The DNA for the CDR3 is TGTGCCAGCAGCTTTGGGGACAGTTCAGATACGCAGTATTTT. Its protein product is CASSFGDSSDTQYF. This rearrangement joins TRBV7-2 to TRBJ2-3; 7 nucleotides agree with TRBD1. The CDR3 covers 14 residues. Germline CDR1 SGHTA, CDR2 FQGNSA. With V trimmed by 3 bases and J by 4 bases, 4 bases remained unmatched.

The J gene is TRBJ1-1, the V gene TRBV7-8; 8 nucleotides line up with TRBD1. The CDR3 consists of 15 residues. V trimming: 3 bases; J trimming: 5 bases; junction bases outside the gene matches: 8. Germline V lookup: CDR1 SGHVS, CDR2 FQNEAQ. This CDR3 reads CASSLDRVGRTEAFF. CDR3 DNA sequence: TGTGCCAGCAGCTTGGACAGGGTGGGGCGGACTGAAGCTTTCTTT. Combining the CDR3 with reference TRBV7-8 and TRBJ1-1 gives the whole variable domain GAGVSQSPRYKVAKRGQDVALRCDPISGHVSLFWYQQALGQGPEFLTYFQNEAQLDKSGLPSDRFFAERPEGSVSTLKIQRTQQEDSAVYLCASSLDRVGRTEAFFGQGTRLTVV.

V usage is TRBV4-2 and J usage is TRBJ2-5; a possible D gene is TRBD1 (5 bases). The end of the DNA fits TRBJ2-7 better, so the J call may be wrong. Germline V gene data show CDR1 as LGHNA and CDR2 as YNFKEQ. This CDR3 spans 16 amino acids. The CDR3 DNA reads TGTGCCAGCAGCCAAGGGGCAGGGTCTGTTGTCCACGAGCAGTACTTC. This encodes CASSQGAGSVVHEQYF.

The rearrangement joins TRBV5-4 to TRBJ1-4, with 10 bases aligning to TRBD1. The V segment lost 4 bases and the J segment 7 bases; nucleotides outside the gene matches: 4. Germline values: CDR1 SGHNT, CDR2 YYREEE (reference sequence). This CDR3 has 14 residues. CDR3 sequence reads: CASSAGTGVEKLFF. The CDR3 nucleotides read TGTGCCAGCAGCGCCGGGACAGGGGTTGAAAAACTGTTTTTT.

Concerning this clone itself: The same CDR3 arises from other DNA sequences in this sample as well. The CDR3 sequence is CASRRGQETQYF. CDR3 sequence (DNA): TGTGCCAGCAGGAGGGGGCAAGAGACCCAGTACTTC. The rearrangement joins TRBV2 to TRBJ2-5, with D possibly being TRBD1 (6 bases). CDR3 length: 12 amino acids. Germline loops: CDR1 SNHLY, CDR2 FYNNEI. V lost 6 bases, J lost 2 bases, and 7 bases lay in between. Variable domain in full (rest from reference TRBV2 and TRBJ2-5): EPEVTQTPSHQVTQMGQEVILRCVPISNHLYFYWYRQILGQKVEFLVSFYNNEISEKSEIFDDQFSVERPDGSNFTLKIRSTKLEDSAMYFCASRRGQETQYFGPGTRLLVL.

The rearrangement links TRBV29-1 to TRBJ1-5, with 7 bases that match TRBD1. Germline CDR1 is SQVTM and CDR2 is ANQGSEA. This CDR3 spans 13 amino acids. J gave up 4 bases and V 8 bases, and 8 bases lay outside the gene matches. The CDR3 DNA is TGCAGCTATGCAGGGGGTTATAATCAGCCCCAGCATTTT. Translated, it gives CSYAGGYNQPQHF.

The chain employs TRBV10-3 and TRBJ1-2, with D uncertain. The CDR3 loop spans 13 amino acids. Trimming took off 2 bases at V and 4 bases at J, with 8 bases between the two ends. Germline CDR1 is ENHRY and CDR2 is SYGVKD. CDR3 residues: CAISEGQVYGYTF. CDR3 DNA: TGTGCCATCAGTGAGGGGCAGGTCTATGGCTACACCTTC.

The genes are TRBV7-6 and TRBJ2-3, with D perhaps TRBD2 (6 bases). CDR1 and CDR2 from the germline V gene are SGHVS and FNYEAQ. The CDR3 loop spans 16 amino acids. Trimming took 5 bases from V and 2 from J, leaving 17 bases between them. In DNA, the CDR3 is TGTGCCAGCAGCCCGCATCGGGAGAAGGTCACAGATACGCAGTATTTT. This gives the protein CASSPHREKVTDTQYF.

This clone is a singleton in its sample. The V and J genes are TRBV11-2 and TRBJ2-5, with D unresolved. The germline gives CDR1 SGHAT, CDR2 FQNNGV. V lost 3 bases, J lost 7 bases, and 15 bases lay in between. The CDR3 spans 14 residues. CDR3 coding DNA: TGTGCCAGCAGCTTCCTTGTATCGGGTGGGACCCAGTACTTC. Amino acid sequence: CASSFLVSGGTQYF.

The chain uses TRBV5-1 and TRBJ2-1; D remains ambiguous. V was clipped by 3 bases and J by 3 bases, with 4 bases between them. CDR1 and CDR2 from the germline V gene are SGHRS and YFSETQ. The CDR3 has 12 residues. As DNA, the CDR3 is TGCGCCAGCAGCTCAGACTACAATGAGCAGTTCTTC. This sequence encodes CASSSDYNEQFF. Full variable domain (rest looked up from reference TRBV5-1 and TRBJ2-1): KAGVTQTPRYLIKTRGQQVTLSCSPISGHRSVSWYQQTPGQGLQFLFEYFSETQRNKGNFPGRFSGRQFSNSRSEMNVSTLELGDSALYLCASSSDYNEQFFGPGTRLTVL.

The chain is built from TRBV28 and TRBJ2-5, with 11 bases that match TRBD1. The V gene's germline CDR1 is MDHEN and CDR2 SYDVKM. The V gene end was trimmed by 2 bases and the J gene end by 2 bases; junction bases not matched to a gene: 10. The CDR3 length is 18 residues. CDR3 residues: CASSLQTGTGGMQETQYF. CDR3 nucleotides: TGTGCCAGCAGTTTACAAACCGGGACAGGGGGGATGCAAGAGACCCAGTACTTC.

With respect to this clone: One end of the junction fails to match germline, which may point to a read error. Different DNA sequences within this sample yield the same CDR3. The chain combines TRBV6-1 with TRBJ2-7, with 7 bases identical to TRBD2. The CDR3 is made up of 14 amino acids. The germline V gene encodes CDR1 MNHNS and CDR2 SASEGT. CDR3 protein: CASSGLEYSYEQYF. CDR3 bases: TGTGCTAGCAGTGGACTAGAATACTCCTACGAGCAGTACTTC.

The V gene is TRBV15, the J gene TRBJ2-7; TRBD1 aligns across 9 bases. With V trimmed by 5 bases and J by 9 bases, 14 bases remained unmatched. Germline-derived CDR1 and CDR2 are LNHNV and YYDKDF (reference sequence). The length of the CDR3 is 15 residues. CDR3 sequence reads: CATSVGGQGITWQYF. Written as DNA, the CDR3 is TGTGCCACCAGCGTAGGGGGACAGGGAATTACGTGGCAGTACTTC.

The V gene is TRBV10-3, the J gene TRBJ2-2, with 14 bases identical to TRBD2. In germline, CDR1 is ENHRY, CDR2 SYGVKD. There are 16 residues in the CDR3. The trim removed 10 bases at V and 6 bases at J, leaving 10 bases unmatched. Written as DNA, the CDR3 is TGTGCCACCAAGGGGGGACTAGCGGGAGTGGCCGGGGAGCTGTTTTTT. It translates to CATKGGLAGVAGELFF.

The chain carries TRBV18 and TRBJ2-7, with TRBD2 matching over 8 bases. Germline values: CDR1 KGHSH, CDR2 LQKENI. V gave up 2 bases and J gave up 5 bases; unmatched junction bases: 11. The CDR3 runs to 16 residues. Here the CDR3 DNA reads TGTGCCAGCTCACCAGGGACTAGAGACCTGTGGGACGAGCAGTACTTC. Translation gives CASSPGTRDLWDEQYF. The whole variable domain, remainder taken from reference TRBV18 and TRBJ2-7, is NAGVMQNPRHLVRRRGQEARLRCSPMKGHSHVYWYRQLPEEGLKFMVYLQKENIIDESGMPKERFSAEFPKEGPSILRIQQVVRGDSAAYFCASSPGTRDLWDEQYFGPGTRLTVT.

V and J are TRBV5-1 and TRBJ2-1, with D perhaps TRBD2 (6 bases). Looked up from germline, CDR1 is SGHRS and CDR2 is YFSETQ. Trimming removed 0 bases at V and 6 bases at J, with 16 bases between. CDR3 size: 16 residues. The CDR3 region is CASSLASGRGFNEQFF. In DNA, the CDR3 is TGCGCCAGCAGCTTGGCGTCCGGGAGAGGATTCAATGAGCAGTTCTTC.

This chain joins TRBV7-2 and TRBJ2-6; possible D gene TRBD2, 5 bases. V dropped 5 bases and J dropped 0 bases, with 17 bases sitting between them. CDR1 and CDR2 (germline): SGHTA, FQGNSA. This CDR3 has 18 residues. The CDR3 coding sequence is TGTGCCAGCAGCCTCGTTTTGACGGGAAGCTCTGGGGCCAACGTCCTGACTTTC. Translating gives CASSLVLTGSSGANVLTF.

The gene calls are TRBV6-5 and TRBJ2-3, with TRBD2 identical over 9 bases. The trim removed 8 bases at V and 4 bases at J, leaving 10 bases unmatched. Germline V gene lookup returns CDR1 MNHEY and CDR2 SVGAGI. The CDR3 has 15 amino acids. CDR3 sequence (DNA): TGTGCCAGCGGTGTGGGACTAGCCAAATCAGATACGCAGTATTTT. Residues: CASGVGLAKSDTQYF.

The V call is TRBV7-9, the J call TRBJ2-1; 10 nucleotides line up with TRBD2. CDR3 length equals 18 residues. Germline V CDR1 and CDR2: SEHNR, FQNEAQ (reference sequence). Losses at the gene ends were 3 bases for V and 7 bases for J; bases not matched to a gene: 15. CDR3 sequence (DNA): TGTGCCAGCAGCTTGCCCCCCCAAGTGACTAGCGGGCCAAATGAGCAGTTCTTC. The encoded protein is CASSLPPQVTSGPNEQFF.

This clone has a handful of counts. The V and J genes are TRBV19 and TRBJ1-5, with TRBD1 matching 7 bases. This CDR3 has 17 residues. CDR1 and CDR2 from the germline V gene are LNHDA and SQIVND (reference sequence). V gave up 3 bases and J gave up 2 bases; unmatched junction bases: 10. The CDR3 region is CASSIVWTGRGNQPQHF. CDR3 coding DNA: TGTGCCAGTAGTATCGTGTGGACAGGTCGGGGCAATCAGCCCCAGCATTTT.

The CDR3 nucleotides read TGTGCCAGCAGCCCCGGGGGGTCTTACGAGCAGTACTTC. It is translated as CASSPGGSYEQYF. The J gene is TRBJ2-7, the V gene TRBV13, with TRBD2 matching 7 bases. Trimming removed 5 bases from V and 4 bases from J; junction bases left unmatched: 5. This CDR3 contains 13 residues. CDR1 is PRHDT, CDR2 FYEKMQ, per germline (reference sequence).

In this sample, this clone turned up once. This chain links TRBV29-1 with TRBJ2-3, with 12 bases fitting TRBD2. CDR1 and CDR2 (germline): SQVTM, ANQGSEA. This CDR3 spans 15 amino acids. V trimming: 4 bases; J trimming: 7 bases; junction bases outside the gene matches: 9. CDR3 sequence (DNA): TGCAGCGTTGTTTGGACTAGCGGGACCTCCTATACGCAGTATTTT. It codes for CSVVWTSGTSYTQYF.

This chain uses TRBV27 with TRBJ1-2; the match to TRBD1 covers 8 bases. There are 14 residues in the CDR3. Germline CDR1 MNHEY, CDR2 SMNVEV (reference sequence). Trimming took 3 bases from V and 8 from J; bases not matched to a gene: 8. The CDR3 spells CASSFRDRMRGYTF. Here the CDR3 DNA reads TGTGCCAGCAGTTTCCGGGACAGGATGAGAGGCTACACCTTC.

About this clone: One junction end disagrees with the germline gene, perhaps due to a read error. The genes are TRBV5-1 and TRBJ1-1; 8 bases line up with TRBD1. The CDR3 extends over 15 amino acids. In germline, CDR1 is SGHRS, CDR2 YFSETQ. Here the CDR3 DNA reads TGCGCCAACAGCTTGGCGAACGGACAGGGTGGGGGAGCTTTCTTT. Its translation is CANSLANGQGGGAFF.

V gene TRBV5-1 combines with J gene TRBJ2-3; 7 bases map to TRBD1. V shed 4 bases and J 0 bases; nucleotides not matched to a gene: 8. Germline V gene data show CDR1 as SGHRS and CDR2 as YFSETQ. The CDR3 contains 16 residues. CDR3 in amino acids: CASSIQGTLSTDTQYF. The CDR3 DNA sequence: TGCGCCAGCAGCATACAGGGGACCCTAAGCACAGATACGCAGTATTTT.

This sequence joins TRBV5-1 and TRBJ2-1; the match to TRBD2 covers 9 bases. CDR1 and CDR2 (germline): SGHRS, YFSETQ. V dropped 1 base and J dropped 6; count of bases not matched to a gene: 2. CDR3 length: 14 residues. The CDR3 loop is CASSLTSGSNEQFF. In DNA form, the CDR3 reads TGCGCCAGCAGCTTGACTAGCGGGTCCAATGAGCAGTTCTTC.

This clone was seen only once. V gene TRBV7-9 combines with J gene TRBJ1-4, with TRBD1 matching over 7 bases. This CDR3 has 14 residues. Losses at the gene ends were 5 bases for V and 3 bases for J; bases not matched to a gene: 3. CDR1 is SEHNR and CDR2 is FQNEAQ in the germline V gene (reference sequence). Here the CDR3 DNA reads TGTGCCAGCAGCCCAGGGACAGCTAATGAAAAACTGTTTTTT. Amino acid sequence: CASSPGTANEKLFF.

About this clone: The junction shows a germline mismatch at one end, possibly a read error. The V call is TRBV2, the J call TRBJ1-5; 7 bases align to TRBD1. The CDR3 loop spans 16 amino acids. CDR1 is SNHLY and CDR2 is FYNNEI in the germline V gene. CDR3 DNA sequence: TGTGCCAGCATCGAGGGGGCGGGTGGGGTCAATCAGTCCCAGCATTTT. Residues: CASIEGAGGVNQSQHF.

As DNA, the CDR3 is TGTGCCAGTAGTCCGGGACTAGCGGGAGGGCGGGTCGGACGCACAGATACGCAGTATTTT. It encodes CASSPGLAGGRVGRTDTQYF. The J gene is TRBJ2-3, the V gene TRBV19; 16 bases are a match to TRBD2. The CDR3 has 20 amino acids. J was trimmed by 1 base and V by 5 bases; bases with no gene match: 12. Germline CDR1 is LNHDA and CDR2 is SQIVND (reference sequence).